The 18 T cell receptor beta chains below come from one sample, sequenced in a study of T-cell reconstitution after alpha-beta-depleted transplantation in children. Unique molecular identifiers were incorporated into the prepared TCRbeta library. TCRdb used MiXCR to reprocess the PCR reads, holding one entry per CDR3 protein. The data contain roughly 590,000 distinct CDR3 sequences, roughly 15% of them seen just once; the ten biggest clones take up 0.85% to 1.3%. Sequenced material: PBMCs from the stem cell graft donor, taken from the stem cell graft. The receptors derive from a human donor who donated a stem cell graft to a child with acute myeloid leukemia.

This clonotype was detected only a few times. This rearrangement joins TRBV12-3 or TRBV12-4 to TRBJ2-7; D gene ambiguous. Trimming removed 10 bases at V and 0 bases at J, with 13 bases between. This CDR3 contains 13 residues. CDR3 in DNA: TGTGCCATCTCCAGACAAAACTCCTACGAGCAGTACTTC. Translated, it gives CAISRQNSYEQYF.

The CDR3 loop reads CASSLYRLTGANSNEQFF. CDR3 nucleotides: TGTGCCAGCAGCTTGTACCGGCTCACAGGGGCCAACTCCAATGAGCAGTTCTTC. This rearrangement joins TRBV5-5 to TRBJ2-1, with 7 bases that match TRBD1. Germline CDR1 SGHKS, CDR2 YYEKEE (reference sequence). The CDR3 totals 18 residues. Unmatched junction bases numbered 16, after V lost 1 base and J lost 6 bases.

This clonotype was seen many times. The CDR3 loop reads CATSDSASRGRYNEQFF. CDR3 nucleotides: TGTGCCACCAGTGATTCAGCTTCGCGGGGGCGCTACAATGAGCAGTTCTTC. V and J are TRBV24-1 and TRBJ2-1; D is perhaps TRBD2 (7 bases). V was cut by 2 bases and J by 3 bases, with 16 bases left in between. CDR1 is KGHDR, CDR2 SFDVKD, per germline. The CDR3 is 17 residues long.

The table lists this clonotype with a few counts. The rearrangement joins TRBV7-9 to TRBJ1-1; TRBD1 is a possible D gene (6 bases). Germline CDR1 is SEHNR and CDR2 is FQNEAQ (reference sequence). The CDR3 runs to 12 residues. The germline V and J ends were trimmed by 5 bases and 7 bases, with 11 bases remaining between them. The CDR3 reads CASSPGHGEAFF. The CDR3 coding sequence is TGTGCCAGCAGCCCGGGACACGGTGAAGCTTTCTTT.

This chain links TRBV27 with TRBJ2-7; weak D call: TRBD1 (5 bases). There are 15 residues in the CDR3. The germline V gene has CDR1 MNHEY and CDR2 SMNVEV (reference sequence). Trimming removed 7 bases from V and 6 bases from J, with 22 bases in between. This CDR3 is CASMKLLDSSVEQYF. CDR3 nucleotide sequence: TGTGCCAGCATGAAGCTACTCGACAGTTCGGTCGAGCAGTACTTC.

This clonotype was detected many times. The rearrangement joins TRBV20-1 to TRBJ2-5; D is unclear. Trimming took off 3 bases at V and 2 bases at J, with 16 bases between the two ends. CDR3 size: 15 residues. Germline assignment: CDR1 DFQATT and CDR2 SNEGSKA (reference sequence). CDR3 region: CSARPFSSSQETQYF. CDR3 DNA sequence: TGCAGTGCTAGGCCCTTTTCGTCTAGTCAAGAGACCCAGTACTTC.

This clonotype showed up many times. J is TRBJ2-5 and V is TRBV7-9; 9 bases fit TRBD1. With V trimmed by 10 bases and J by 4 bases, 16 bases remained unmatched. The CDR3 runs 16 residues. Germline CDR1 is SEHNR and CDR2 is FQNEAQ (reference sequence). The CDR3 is CATPRRRTGEGETQYF. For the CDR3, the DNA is TGTGCCACTCCACGGAGGAGGACAGGGGAAGGAGAGACCCAGTACTTC. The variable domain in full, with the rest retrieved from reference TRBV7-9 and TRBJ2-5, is DTGVSQNPRHKITKRGQNVTFRCDPISEHNRLYWYRQTLGQGPEFLTYFQNEAQLEKSRLLSDRFSAERPKGSFSTLEIQRTEQGDSAMYLCATPRRRTGEGETQYFGPGTRLLVL.

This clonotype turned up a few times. The CDR3 loop is CASSFFRELCLHF. CDR3 nucleotides: TGTGCCAGCAGTTTCTTTCGGGAATTATGCCTCCACTTT. The V call is TRBV12-3 or TRBV12-4, the J call TRBJ1-6; D uncertain. The CDR3 loop spans 13 amino acids. V lost 3 bases, J lost 15 bases, and 15 bases lay in between.

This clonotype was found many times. This chain's CDR3 is CSARAGTGYNEQFF. CDR3 nucleotide sequence: TGCAGTGCTAGAGCCGGGACAGGGTACAATGAGCAGTTCTTC. V gene TRBV20-1 combines with J gene TRBJ2-1; 9 positions match TRBD1. V was clipped by 1 base and J by 4 bases; unmatched bases: 2. The CDR3 totals 14 residues. Germline values: CDR1 DFQATT, CDR2 SNEGSKA (reference sequence).

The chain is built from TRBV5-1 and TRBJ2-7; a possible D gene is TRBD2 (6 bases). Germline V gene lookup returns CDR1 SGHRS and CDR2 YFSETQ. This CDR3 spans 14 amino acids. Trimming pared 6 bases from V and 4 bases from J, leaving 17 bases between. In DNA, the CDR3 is TGCGCCAGCACCGGCTCGGAGGGGAAGTACGAGCAGTACTTC. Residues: CASTGSEGKYEQYF. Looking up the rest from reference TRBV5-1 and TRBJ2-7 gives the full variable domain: KAGVTQTPRYLIKTRGQQVTLSCSPISGHRSVSWYQQTPGQGLQFLFEYFSETQRNKGNFPGRFSGRQFSNSRSEMNVSTLELGDSALYLCASTGSEGKYEQYFGPGTRLTVT.

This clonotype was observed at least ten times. This chain's CDR3 is CASSLGTVAFF. DNA of the CDR3: TGTGCCAGCAGCTTGGGGACAGTAGCTTTCTTT. The V and J genes are TRBV5-6 and TRBJ1-1; D is possibly TRBD1 (6 bases). The CDR3 length is 11 residues. V was pared by 0 bases and J by 10 bases, with 7 bases between. Per germline, CDR1 SGHDT and CDR2 YYEEEE. Combining the CDR3 with reference TRBV5-6 and TRBJ1-1 gives the whole variable domain DAGVTQSPTHLIKTRGQQVTLRCSPKSGHDTVSWYQQALGQGPQFIFQYYEEEERQRGNFPDRFSGHQFPNYSSELNVNALLLGDSALYLCASSLGTVAFFGQGTRLTVV.

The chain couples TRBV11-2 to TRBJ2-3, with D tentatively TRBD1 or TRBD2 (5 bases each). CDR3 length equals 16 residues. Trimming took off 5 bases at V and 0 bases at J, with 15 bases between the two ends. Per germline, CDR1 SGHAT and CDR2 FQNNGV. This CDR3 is CASSLRGRRSTDTQYF. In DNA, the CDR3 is TGTGCCAGCAGCCTGAGGGGAAGACGGAGCACAGATACGCAGTATTTT. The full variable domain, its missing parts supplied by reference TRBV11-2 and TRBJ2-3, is EAGVAQSPRYKIIEKRQSVAFWCNPISGHATLYWYQQILGQGPKLLIQFQNNGVVDDSQLPKDRFSAERLKGVDSTLKIQPAKLEDSAVYLCASSLRGRRSTDTQYFGPGTRLTVL.

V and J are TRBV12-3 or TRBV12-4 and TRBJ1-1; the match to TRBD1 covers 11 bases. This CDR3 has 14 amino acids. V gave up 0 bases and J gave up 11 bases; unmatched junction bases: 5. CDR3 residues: CASSLASGQGGAFF. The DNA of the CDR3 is TGTGCCAGCAGTTTAGCCTCGGGACAGGGGGGGGCTTTCTTT.

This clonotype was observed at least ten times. The CDR3 spells CSVEVTPTSSTDTQYF. In nucleotides, the CDR3 is TGCAGCGTTGAAGTAACCCCGACGTCGAGCACAGATACGCAGTATTTT. The J gene is TRBJ2-3, the V gene TRBV29-1; no clear D. This CDR3 spans 16 amino acids. Trimming pared 1 base from V and 0 bases from J, leaving 14 bases between. CDR1 and CDR2 (germline): SQVTM, ANQGSEA.

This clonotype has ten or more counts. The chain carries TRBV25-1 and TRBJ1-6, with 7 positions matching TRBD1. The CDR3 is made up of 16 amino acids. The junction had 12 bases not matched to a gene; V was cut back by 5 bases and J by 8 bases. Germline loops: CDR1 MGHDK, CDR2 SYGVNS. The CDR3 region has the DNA TGTGCCAGCAGTCCCGCTAACGACAGGGTTTATTCACCCCTCCACTTT. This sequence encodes CASSPANDRVYSPLHF.

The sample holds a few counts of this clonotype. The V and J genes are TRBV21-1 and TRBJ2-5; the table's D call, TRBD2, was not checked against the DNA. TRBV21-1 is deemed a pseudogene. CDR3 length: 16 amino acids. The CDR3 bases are TGTGCCAGCAGCCGCTACGGGGGGGTCGGGCAAGAGACCCAGTACTTC. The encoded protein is CASSRYGGVGQETQYF.

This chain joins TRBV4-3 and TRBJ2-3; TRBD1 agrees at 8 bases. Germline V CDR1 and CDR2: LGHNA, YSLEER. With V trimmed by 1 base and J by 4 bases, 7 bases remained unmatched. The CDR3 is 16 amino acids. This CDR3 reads CASSQVRTGWADTQYF. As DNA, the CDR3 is TGCGCCAGCAGCCAAGTAAGGACAGGGTGGGCAGATACGCAGTATTTT.

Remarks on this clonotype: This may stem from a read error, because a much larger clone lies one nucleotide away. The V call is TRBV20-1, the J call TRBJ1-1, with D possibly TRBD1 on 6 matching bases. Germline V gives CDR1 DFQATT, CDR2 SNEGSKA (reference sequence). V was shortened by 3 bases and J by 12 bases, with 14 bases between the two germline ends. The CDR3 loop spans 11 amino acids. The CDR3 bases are TGCAGTGCTAGTGAGGGGGGAGGTTCTTTCTTT. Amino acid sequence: CSASEGGGSFF.